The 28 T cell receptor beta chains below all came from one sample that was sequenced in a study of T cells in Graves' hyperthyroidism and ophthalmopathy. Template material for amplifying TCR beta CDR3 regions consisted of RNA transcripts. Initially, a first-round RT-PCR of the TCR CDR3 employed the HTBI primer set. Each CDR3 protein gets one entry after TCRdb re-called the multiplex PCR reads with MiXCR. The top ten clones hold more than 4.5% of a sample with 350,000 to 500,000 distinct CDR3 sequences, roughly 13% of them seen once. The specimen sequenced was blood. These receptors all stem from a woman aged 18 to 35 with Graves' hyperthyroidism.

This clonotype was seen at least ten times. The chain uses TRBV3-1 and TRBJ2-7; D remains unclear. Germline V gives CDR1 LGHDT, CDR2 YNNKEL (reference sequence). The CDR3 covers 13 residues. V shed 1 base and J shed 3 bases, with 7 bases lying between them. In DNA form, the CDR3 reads TGTGCCAGCAGCCAAGTGGAAGGCTACGAGCAGTACTTC. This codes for CASSQVEGYEQYF.

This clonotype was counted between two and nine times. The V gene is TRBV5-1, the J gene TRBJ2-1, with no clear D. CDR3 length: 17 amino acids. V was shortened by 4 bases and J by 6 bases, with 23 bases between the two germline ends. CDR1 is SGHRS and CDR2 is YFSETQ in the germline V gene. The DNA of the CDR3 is TGCGCCAGCAGCCCCGGTTACCCCTGGGGTGGTTCCAATGAGCAGTTCTTC. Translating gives CASSPGYPWGGSNEQFF.

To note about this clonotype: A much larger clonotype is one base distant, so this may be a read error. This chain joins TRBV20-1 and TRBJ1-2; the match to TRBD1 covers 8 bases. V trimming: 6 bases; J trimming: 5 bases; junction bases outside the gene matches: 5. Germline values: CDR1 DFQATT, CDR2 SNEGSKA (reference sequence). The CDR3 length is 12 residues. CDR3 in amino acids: CSAGDRGYGYTF. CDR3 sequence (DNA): TGCAGTGCGGGAGACAGGGGATATGGCTACACCTTC.

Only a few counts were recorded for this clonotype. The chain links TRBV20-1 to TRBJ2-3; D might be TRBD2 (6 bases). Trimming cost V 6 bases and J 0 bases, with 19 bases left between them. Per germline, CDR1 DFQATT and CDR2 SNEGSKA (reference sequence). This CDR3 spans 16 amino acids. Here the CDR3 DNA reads TGCAGTGCCTTAGACTTAGCGGAGACTAGCACAGATACGCAGTATTTT. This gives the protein CSALDLAETSTDTQYF.

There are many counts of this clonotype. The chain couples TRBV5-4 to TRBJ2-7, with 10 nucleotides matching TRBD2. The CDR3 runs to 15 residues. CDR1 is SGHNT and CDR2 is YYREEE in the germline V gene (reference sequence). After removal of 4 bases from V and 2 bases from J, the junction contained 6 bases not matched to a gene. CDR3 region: CASSQGLAKPYEQYF. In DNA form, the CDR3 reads TGTGCCAGCAGCCAGGGACTAGCGAAACCCTACGAGCAGTACTTC.

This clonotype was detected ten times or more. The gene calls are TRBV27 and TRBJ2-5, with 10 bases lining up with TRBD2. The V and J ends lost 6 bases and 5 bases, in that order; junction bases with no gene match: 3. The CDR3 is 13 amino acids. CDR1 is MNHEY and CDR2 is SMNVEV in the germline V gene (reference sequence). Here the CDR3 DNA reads TGTGCCAGCAGCCAGCGGGAGGGGGAGACCCAGTACTTC. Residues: CASSQREGETQYF.

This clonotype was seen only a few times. The CDR3 DNA follows: TGTGCCAGCAGCGTAGGGGACAGCGATCAGCCCCAGCATTTT. This encodes CASSVGDSDQPQHF. The V gene is TRBV9, the J gene TRBJ1-5, with 7 bases matching TRBD1. Germline-derived CDR1 and CDR2 are SGDLS and YYNGEE. CDR3 length equals 14 residues. V was pared by 0 bases and J by 5 bases, with 2 bases of the junction left unmatched.

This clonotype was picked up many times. The DNA of the CDR3 is TGTGCCAGCAGTGAAGAGGACAGACCAATCGCGAACTATGGCTACACCTTC. It encodes CASSEEDRPIANYGYTF. The genes are TRBV6-2 or TRBV6-3 and TRBJ1-2, with D maybe TRBD1 (6 bases). There are 17 residues in the CDR3. Germline values: CDR1 MNHEY, CDR2 SVGEGT. Trimming took off 5 bases at V and 2 bases at J, with 21 bases between the two ends.

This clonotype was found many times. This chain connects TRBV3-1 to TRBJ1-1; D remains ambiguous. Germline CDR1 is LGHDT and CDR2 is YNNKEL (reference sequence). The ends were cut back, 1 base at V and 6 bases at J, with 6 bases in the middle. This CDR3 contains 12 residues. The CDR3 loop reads CASSQASSEAFF. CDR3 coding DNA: TGTGCCAGCAGCCAAGCGAGTTCTGAAGCTTTCTTT.

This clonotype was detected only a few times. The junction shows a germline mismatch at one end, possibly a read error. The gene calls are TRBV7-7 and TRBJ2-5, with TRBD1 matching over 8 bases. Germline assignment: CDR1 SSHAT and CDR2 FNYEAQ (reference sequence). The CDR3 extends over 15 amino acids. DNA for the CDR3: TGTGCTAGCAGCTATCGGGACAGGCCGTCGGAGACCCAGTACTTC. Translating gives CASSYRDRPSETQYF.

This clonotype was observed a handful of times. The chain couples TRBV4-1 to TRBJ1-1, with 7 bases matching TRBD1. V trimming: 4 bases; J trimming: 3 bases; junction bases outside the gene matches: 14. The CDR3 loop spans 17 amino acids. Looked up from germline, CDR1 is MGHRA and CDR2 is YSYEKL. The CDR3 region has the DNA TGCGCCAGCAGCCCGCCCCCACTACGACAGGGACACACTGAAGCTTTCTTT. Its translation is CASSPPPLRQGHTEAFF.

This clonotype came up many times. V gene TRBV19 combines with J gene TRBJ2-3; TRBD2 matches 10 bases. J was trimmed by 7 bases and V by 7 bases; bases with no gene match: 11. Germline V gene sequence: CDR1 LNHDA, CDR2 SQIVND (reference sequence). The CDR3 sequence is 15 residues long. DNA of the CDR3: TGTGCCAGTAACGCGGTAGCGGGAGGCTGGAATACGCAGTATTTT. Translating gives CASNAVAGGWNTQYF.

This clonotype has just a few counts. The CDR3 protein is CAWSVPSGGYNEQFF. The CDR3 DNA reads TGTGCCTGGAGTGTACCTAGCGGTGGCTACAATGAGCAGTTCTTC. The chain is built from TRBV30 and TRBJ2-1; 7 positions agree with TRBD2. The CDR3 has 15 residues. Germline V gives CDR1 GTSNPN, CDR2 SVGIG (reference sequence). V dropped 0 bases and J dropped 3; count of bases not matched to a gene: 5.

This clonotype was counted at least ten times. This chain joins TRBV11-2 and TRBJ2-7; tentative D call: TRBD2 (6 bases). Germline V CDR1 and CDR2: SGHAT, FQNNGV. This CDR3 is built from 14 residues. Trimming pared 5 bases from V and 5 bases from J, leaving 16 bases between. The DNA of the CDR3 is TGTGCCAGCAGCCCCCGGAGGGAAGGGAACGAGCAGTACTTC. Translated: CASSPRREGNEQYF.

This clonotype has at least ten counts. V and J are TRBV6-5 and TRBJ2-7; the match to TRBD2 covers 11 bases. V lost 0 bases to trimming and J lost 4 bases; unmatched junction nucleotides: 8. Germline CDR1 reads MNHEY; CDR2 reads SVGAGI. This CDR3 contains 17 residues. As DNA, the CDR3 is TGTGCCAGCAGTTACTCGAACCGACTAGCGGGAATGTACGAGCAGTACTTC. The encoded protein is CASSYSNRLAGMYEQYF.

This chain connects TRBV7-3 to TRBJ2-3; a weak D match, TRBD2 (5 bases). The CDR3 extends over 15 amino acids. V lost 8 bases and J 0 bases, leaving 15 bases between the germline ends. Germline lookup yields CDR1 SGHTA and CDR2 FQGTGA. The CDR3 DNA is TGTGCCAGCTCACCGAGGGCAGATAGCACAGATACGCAGTATTTT. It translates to CASSPRADSTDTQYF.

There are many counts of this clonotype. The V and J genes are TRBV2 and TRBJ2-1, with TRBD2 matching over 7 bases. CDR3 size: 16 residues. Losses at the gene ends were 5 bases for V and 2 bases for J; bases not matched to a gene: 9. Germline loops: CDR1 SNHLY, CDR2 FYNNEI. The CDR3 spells CASSPGTILAYNEQFF. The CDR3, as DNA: TGTGCCAGCAGTCCCGGGACTATACTGGCCTACAATGAGCAGTTCTTC.

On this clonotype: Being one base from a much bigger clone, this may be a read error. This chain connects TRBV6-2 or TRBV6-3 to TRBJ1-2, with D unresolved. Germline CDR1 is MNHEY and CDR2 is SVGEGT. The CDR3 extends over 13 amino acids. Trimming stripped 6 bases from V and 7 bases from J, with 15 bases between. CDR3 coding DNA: TGTGCCAGCAGCCTCAAAGGGATTTCTGGCTACACCTTC. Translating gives CASSLKGISGYTF.

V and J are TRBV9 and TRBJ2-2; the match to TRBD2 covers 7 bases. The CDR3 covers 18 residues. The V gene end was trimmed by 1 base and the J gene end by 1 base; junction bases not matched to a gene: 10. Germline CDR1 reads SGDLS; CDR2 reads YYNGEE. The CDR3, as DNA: TGTGCCAGCAGCGTACAAAGTACAAGCGGGGTGAACACCGGGGAGCTGTTTTTT. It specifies CASSVQSTSGVNTGELFF.

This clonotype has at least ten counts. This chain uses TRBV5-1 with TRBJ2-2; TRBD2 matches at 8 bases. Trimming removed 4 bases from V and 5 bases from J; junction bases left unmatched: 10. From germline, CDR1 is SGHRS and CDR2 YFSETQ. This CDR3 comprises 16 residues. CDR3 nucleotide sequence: TGCGCCAGCAGCCCCCGTTCTAGCGGGTATACCGGGGAGCTGTTTTTT. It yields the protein CASSPRSSGYTGELFF.

This CDR3 reads CASSESSTSGALSSYEQYF. CDR3 nucleotide sequence: TGTGCCAGCAGTGAATCGTCTACTAGCGGAGCCCTCTCCTCCTACGAGCAGTACTTC. The chain is built from TRBV25-1 and TRBJ2-7, with 8 positions matching TRBD2. V shed 1 base, J shed 0 bases, and the junction held 14 bases outside the gene matches. This CDR3 spans 19 amino acids. In germline, CDR1 is MGHDK, CDR2 SYGVNS.

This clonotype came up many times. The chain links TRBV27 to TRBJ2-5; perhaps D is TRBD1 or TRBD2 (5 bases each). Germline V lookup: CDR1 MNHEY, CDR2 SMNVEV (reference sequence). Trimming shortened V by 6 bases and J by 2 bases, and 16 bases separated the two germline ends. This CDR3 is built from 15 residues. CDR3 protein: CASSEGPGWQETQYF. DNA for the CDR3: TGTGCCAGCAGCGAGGGGCCAGGCTGGCAAGAGACCCAGTACTTC.

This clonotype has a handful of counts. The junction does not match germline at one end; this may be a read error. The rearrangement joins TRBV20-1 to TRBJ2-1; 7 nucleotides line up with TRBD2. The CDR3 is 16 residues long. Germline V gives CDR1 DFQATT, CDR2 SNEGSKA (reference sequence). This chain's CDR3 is CSARDGKGGRDNEQFF. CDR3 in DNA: TGCAGTGCCAGAGATGGAAAGGGAGGGAGGGACAATGAGCAGTTCTTC.

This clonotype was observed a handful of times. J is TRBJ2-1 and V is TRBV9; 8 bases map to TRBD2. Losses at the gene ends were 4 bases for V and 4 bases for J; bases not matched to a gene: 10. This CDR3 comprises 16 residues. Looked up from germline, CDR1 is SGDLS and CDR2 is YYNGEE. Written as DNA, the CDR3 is TGTGCCAGCAGCAGGATCGGGAGGGCCGCGTACAATGAGCAGTTCTTC. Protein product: CASSRIGRAAYNEQFF.

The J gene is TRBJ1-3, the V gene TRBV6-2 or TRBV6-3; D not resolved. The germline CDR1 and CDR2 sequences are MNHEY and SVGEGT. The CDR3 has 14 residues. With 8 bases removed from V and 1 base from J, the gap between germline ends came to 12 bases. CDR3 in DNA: TGTGCCAGCTCCGGTGGCTTTTCTGGAAACACCATATATTTT. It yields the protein CASSGGFSGNTIYF.

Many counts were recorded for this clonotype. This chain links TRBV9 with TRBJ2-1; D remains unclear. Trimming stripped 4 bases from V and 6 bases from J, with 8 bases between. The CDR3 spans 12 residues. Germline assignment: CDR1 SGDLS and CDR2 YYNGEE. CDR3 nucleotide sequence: TGTGCCAGCAGCCCCCGCCTCAATGAGCAGTTCTTC. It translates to CASSPRLNEQFF.

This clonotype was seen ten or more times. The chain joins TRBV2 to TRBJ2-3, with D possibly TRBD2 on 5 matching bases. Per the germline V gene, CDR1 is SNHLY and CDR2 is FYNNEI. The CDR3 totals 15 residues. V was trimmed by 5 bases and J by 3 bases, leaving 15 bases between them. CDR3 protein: CASSTPGPGTDTQYF. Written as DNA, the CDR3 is TGTGCCAGCAGTACACCGGGCCCGGGAACAGATACGCAGTATTTT.

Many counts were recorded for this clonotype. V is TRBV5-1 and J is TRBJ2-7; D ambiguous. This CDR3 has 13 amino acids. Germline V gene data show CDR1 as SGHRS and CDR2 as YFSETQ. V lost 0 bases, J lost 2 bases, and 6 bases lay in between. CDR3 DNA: TGCGCCAGCAGCTTGGAACGGGCCTACGAGCAGTACTTC. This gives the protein CASSLERAYEQYF.